This T cell receptor (beta chain) was sequenced during a study of blood T cell repertoires in COVID-19. Study information: Whether acute or convalescent, the COVID-19 samples came from the United States, Italy and Spain. T cells, B-cell-depleted T cells, or PBMCs supplied cDNA or gDNA.

As processed by the authors: Nucleated cell number was recorded as an estimate derived from reference gene primer amplification. Clones were sequenced by immunoSEQ multiplex PCR, and TCRdb holds only the in-frame ones, with some missing. V and J calls plus clone size are reproduced from that table; the DNA served to infer D and trimming. Of more than 200,000 clones listed, roughly nine tenths are singletons. Germline CDR1 and CDR2: MNHEY and SMNVEV (reference sequence). The CDR3 is made up of 14 amino acids. The V end lost 8 bases, the J end lost 1 base, and 12 bases lay between the germline ends. This chain uses TRBV27 with TRBJ1-5, with a possible D match to TRBD1 (6 bases). Sequencing was carried out using peripheral blood. The origin of this receptor is a woman between 45 and 65 years old with acute or convalescent COVID-19. The CDR3 sequence: CASDITGSNQPQHF. The CDR3 nucleotides are TGTGCCAGCGATATCACAGGGAGCAATCAGCCCCAGCATTTT.